The 2 T cell receptor beta chains below all came from one sample that was sequenced in a study of shared clonotypes between healthy human individuals (dated by TCRdb to the early 2020s). Libraries were constructed by the immunoSEQ multiplex PCR assay. The table comes from immuneACCESS by way of TCRdb, which keeps in-frame sequences with V and J called. Part of the clones is missing from these tables; in studies checked, under half for an unresolved V gene and the rest for unknown reasons. The sample records around 2.3 million clones, under 97% of which are singletons. The ten most abundant clones make up around 0.13% of the sample. The specimen was naive CD4+ T cells sorted from blood. The cell subset or site label, read with the paper, signifies: CD45RA+ positively selected. The receptor source for this set is a man younger than 30 in good health.

In its sample, this clone was seen once. The chain recombines TRBV5-1 with TRBJ2-1; 10 bases agree with TRBD2. The junction had 9 bases not matched to a gene; V was cut back by 0 bases and J by 9 bases. CDR3 length: 16 residues. Germline lookup yields CDR1 SGHRS and CDR2 YFSETQ. The CDR3, as DNA: TGCGCCAGCAGCTTGGTGGCTAGCGGGAGTATGGGTGAGCAGTTCTTC. Translated: CASSLVASGSMGEQFF.

This clone was seen only once. The rearrangement uses TRBV7-9 and TRBJ1-4, with 11 bases matching TRBD1. The CDR3 loop spans 16 amino acids. The J segment lost 8 bases and the V segment lost 0 bases, leaving 5 bases of the junction unmatched. Germline V gene data show CDR1 as SEHNR and CDR2 as FQNEAQ (reference sequence). CDR3 nucleotide sequence: TGTGCCAGCAGCTTAGCTGGGACAGGGGGGAGGGAAAAACTGTTTTTT. Amino acids: CASSLAGTGGREKLFF.